Listed below are T cell receptor beta chains from one sample, sequenced in a study of CD8+CD57+ T cells in acquired aplastic anemia. In TCRdb, the reads were re-called with MiXCR into one record per CDR3 protein. The data contain about 100,000 distinct CDR3 sequences, 51% of them singletons. The source material was sorted CD4+, CD8+, or CD8+CD57+ T cells (not recorded which) from PBMCs. The origin of the receptors is a human donor in good health, serving as a control. CDR3s include the opening cysteine and the closing phenylalanine or tryptophan. The order of the fields is V gene, clone size, J gene, D gene, CDR3 protein, CDR3 DNA. A D gene is named only where the DNA matches it firmly. A row's size may be missing; if present it is once, few, many or a size class.

>TRBV2|many|TRBJ2-7|TRBD1
CASDTGVIYEQYF
TGTGCCAGCGACACAGGGGTTATATACGAGCAGTACTTC
>TRBV2|NA|TRBJ2-1|TRBD2
CAISGGAGEQFF
TGTGCCATTAGCGGGGGGGCGGGTGAGCAGTTCTTC
>TRBV20-1|many|TRBJ1-3|TRBD1
CSAREGGQGNTIYF
TGCAGTGCTAGAGAGGGGGGACAGGGAAACACCATATATTTT
>TRBV5-4|NA|TRBJ1-2|NA
CASSLGREVNYTF
TGTGCCAGCAGCTTGGGGAGGGAAGTAAACTACACCTTC
>TRBV2|once|TRBJ2-7|TRBD2
CASTSDSYEQYF
TGTGCCTCGACTAGCGACTCCTACGAGCAGTACTTC
>TRBV29-1|many|TRBJ2-2|NA
CSVMTPLRAGELFF
TGCAGCGTTATGACCCCTCTCAGGGCCGGGGAGCTGTTTTTT
>TRBV19|many|TRBJ2-7|TRBD2
CASSELAGSSYEQYF
TGTGCCAGTAGTGAACTAGCGGGAAGCTCCTACGAGCAGTACTTC
>TRBV7-9|NA|TRBJ1-5|NA
CASSFTGNQPQHF
TGTGCCAGCAGCTTTACCGGCAATCAGCCCCAGCATTTT
>TRBV12-3/TRBV12-4|few|TRBJ1-2|NA
CASSIGPGQEGGYTF
TGTGCCAGCAGTATTGGCCCCGGGCAGGAAGGGGGCTACACCTTC
>TRBV19|NA|TRBJ2-7|NA
CASSLGRNTYEQYF
TGTGCCAGTAGTCTCGGCAGGAACACCTACGAGCAGTACTTC
>TRBV19|NA|TRBJ1-4|NA
CASSTNSLLNEKLFF
TGTGCCAGTAGTACGAACAGCCTCCTTAATGAAAAACTGTTTTTT
>TRBV10-3|NA|TRBJ2-7|NA
CATKVDSSYEQYF
TGCGCCACAAAAGTGGATTCATCCTACGAGCAGTACTTC
>TRBV24-1|NA|TRBJ1-2|NA
CATSDRNRDGYTF
TGTGCCACCAGTGACCGCAACAGGGATGGCTACACCTTC
>TRBV7-3|many|TRBJ1-2|NA
CAIQDNYGYTF
TGTGCCATACAGGACAACTATGGCTACACCTTC
>TRBV13|NA|TRBJ1-6|NA
CASSLDGFSSPLHF
TGTGCCAGCAGCTTAGACGGGTTTTCTTCACCCCTCCACTTT
>TRBV25-1|NA|TRBJ2-3|NA
CASSEPGGPSTDTQYF
TGTGCCAGCAGTGAACCGGGCGGTCCTAGCACAGATACGCAGTATTTT
>TRBV11-2|NA|TRBJ2-3|TRBD2
CASSPWTSGTDTQYF
TGTGCCAGCAGCCCCTGGACTAGCGGCACAGATACGCAGTATTTT
>TRBV15|once|TRBJ2-1|NA
CATSRDLYEQFF
TGTGCCACCAGCAGAGATTTGTACGAGCAGTTCTTC
>TRBV29-1|many|TRBJ2-7|NA
CSVVGSASSYEQYF
TGCAGCGTTGTTGGTTCCGCGAGCTCCTACGAGCAGTACTTC
>TRBV19|few|TRBJ2-3|NA
CASSLGGRSTDTQYF
TGTGCCAGCAGCTTGGGCGGACGGAGCACGGATACGCAGTATTTT
>TRBV3-1|many|TRBJ1-6|NA
CASSQDTEQPLHF
TGTGCCAGCAGCCAAGATACGGAGCAACCCCTCCACTTT
>TRBV25-1|NA|TRBJ2-3|NA
CASSYTPRTDTQYF
TGTGCCAGCAGTTACACCCCCAGGACAGATACGCAGTATTTT